This T cell receptor beta chain was captured in a study of blood T cells in healthy people across ages. Points from the study as a whole: Roughly linear age-related decline in beta diversity appeared, significant by age 40.

In its sample, this clonotype was seen a few times. The antigen is not known. The length of the CDR3 is 15 residues. Looked up from germline, CDR1 is DFQATT and CDR2 is SNEGSKA (reference sequence). PCR was performed a second time for about 7 to 12 cycles using a sample-barcoded 5' primer and a J-beta primer mix. TCRdb itself ran the 5' RACE reads through MiXCR, one entry per CDR3 protein. Among around 1,000,000 distinct CDR3 sequences listed, 25% were seen once. Healthy Caucasian individuals from Russia aged roughly 6 to 90 served as donors. The same data also contributed to another study, on T cells of mothers and their children.

The chain carries TRBV20-1 and TRBJ2-1; a possible D gene is TRBD1 (5 bases). TRBJ2-7 explains the end of the DNA better; the J call may be wrong. Specimen: blood. This clonotype was sampled from a girl aged 2-10 years in good health. The CDR3, as DNA: TGCAGTGCTAGAGATCGTCGCAGGGTTGTGAACGAGCAGTACTTC. Residues: CSARDRRRVVNEQYF.